The 20 T cell receptor beta chains below all came from one sample that was sequenced in a study of identical twins. TCRdb called the 5' RACE reads again in MiXCR, with one record for every CDR3 protein. The repertoire includes nearly 900,000 distinct CDR3 sequences, over 9% of them detected once, and roughly 1.6% sits in the top ten. The same data also contributed to another study, on yellow fever vaccine responses in identical twins.

The specimen was PBMCs. Source of these receptors: a young woman in good health.

The sample holds a few counts of this clonotype. The chain joins TRBV7-8 to TRBJ2-7; unclear D gene. Germline V gene lookup returns CDR1 SGHVS and CDR2 FQNEAQ. CDR3 length equals 13 residues. Trimming took off 1 base at V and 3 bases at J, with 7 bases between the two ends. The CDR3 spells CASSLGDIYEQYV. Written as DNA, the CDR3 is TGTGCCAGCAGCTTAGGGGATATCTACGAGCAGTACGTC.

This clonotype was counted only a few times. The genes are TRBV5-1 and TRBJ2-7; possible D gene TRBD2, 6 bases. CDR1 and CDR2 from the germline V gene are SGHRS and YFSETQ. The V gene lost 2 bases and the J gene lost 3 bases, with 15 bases spanning the gap. There are 15 residues in the CDR3. The CDR3 here is CASSFQSSGLYEQYF. The CDR3 DNA is TGCGCCAGCAGCTTCCAGAGTTCGGGACTCTACGAGCAGTACTTC.

The chain uses TRBV4-1 and TRBJ2-1; D is perhaps TRBD1 or TRBD2 (5 bases each). V shed 4 bases and J shed 9 bases, with 19 bases lying between them. Looked up from germline, CDR1 is MGHRA and CDR2 is YSYEKL. This CDR3 region has 15 residues. The CDR3 reads CASSPGTSAKREQFF. The CDR3 region has the DNA TGCGCCAGCAGCCCCGGGACCTCGGCAAAGCGTGAGCAGTTCTTC.

The chain carries TRBV2 and TRBJ2-3; unclear D gene. CDR1 and CDR2 (germline): SNHLY, FYNNEI. The CDR3 is 14 amino acids. The V end lost 7 bases, the J end lost 2 bases, and 13 bases lay between the germline ends. CDR3 DNA sequence: TGTGCCAGCAATGACTTCACCAACACAGATACGCAGTATTTT. Residues: CASNDFTNTDTQYF.

The chain has TRBV20-1 and TRBJ2-7; D is undetermined. Per the germline V gene, CDR1 is DFQATT and CDR2 is SNEGSKA (reference sequence). The CDR3 is 12 amino acids. As DNA, the CDR3 is TGCAGCACCGCCAAACTACCATACGAGCAGTACTTC. This codes for CSTAKLPYEQYF.

The chain carries TRBV12-3 or TRBV12-4 and TRBJ2-1; D gene unclear. This CDR3 is 12 amino acids long. V was clipped by 7 bases and J by 7 bases, with 11 bases between them. CDR3 DNA: TGTGCCAGCACTCCACCAAGGAATGAGCAGTTCTTC. Its protein product is CASTPPRNEQFF.

This clonotype was counted only a few times. V is TRBV12-3 or TRBV12-4 and J is TRBJ2-2; 8 nucleotides line up with TRBD1. This CDR3 comprises 15 residues. Unmatched junction bases numbered 8, after V lost 6 bases and J lost 5 bases. The CDR3 DNA follows: TGTGCCAGCAGCACCGGACAGGGCCGGACCGGGGAGCTGTTTTTT. Translated: CASSTGQGRTGELFF.

A few counts support this clonotype. The chain couples TRBV7-2 to TRBJ2-7, with D perhaps being TRBD1 or TRBD2 (5 bases each). Germline V gene data show CDR1 as SGHTA and CDR2 as FQGNSA. The CDR3 contains 14 residues. V lost 5 bases, J lost 4 bases, and 15 bases lay in between. The CDR3 region has the DNA TGTGCCAGCAGCACCCAGGGACGTAGGTACGAGCAGTACTTC. Translating gives CASSTQGRRYEQYF.

There are a few counts of this clonotype. The V gene is TRBV6-1, the J gene TRBJ1-4; the D gene is possibly TRBD1 (5 bases). The CDR3 has 14 amino acids. Germline CDR1 reads MNHNS; CDR2 reads SASEGT. Trimming pared 6 bases from V and 7 bases from J, leaving 15 bases between. DNA for the CDR3: TGTGCCAGCAGAACGGGGGGATCCGCTGAAAAACTGTTTTTT. Protein: CASRTGGSAEKLFF.

The J gene is TRBJ2-1, the V gene TRBV2; the D gene is possibly TRBD2 (6 bases). The CDR3 extends over 12 amino acids. Trimming stripped 7 bases from V and 12 bases from J, with 16 bases between. Per germline, CDR1 SNHLY and CDR2 FYNNEI. The CDR3 loop reads CASMEVRDWQFF. CDR3 bases: TGTGCCAGCATGGAGGTCCGGGACTGGCAGTTCTTC.

At least ten counts were recorded for this clonotype. The chain couples TRBV21-1 to TRBJ1-1; the table's D call of TRBD1 was not tested on the DNA. TRBV21-1 is listed as a pseudogene. This CDR3 has 17 amino acids. The CDR3 coding sequence is TGTGCCAGCAACAAAAGACCCCGGGGGCGTATGGGCACTGAAGCTTTCTTT. Its translation is CASNKRPRGRMGTEAFF.

V gene TRBV12-5 combines with J gene TRBJ2-7; 8 bases are shared with TRBD1. The ends lost 1 base at V and 4 bases at J; junction bases unmatched: 6. The CDR3 extends over 15 amino acids. The V gene's germline CDR1 is LGHNT and CDR2 FRNRAP. Written as DNA, the CDR3 is TGTGCTAGTGGTTTGGGCAGGGGGCGCGATTACGAGCAGTACGTC. Translation gives CASGLGRGRDYEQYV.

This sequence joins TRBV5-1 and TRBJ2-1; 15 bases agree with TRBD2. The CDR3 sequence is 18 residues long. V gave up 5 bases and J gave up 4 bases; unmatched junction bases: 10. Germline assignment: CDR1 SGHRS and CDR2 YFSETQ. For the CDR3, the DNA is TGCGCCAGCAGACACGGACTAGCGGGAGGGCCGGGTTACAATGAGCAGTTCTTC. It encodes CASRHGLAGGPGYNEQFF.

This clonotype was seen a few times. This chain links TRBV2 with TRBJ1-4; 7 bases match TRBD1. This CDR3 is built from 13 residues. CDR1 is SNHLY and CDR2 is FYNNEI in the germline V gene. The J segment lost 8 bases and the V segment lost 3 bases, leaving 3 bases of the junction unmatched. The CDR3 bases are TGTGCCAGCAGTGAGACAGGGACCGAAAAACTGTTTTTT. Translated: CASSETGTEKLFF.

The CDR3 sequence is CASSQPTRQVRNTEAFF. In nucleotides, the CDR3 is TGTGCCAGCAGCCAACCTACCCGACAGGTGAGGAACACTGAAGCTTTCTTT. The V gene is TRBV6-2 or TRBV6-3, the J gene TRBJ1-1; weak D call: TRBD1 (6 bases). The germline V gene encodes CDR1 MNHEY and CDR2 SVGEGT. Trimming removed 6 bases from V and 1 base from J, with 21 bases in between. The CDR3 loop spans 17 amino acids.

CDR3 nucleotides: TGTGCCACCGGTTCAGGGGGTTTAGACACCGGGGAGCTGTTTTTT. Its protein is CATGSGGLDTGELFF. The chain combines TRBV6-5 with TRBJ2-2, with 7 bases lining up with TRBD1. J lost 3 bases, V lost 10 bases, and 11 bases had no gene match. Germline V gives CDR1 MNHEY, CDR2 SVGAGI. This CDR3 region has 15 residues.

The table lists this clonotype with many counts. The genes are TRBV28 and TRBJ2-5, with D possibly being TRBD1 (6 bases). Trimming removed 4 bases from V and 4 bases from J, with 22 bases in between. Germline lookup yields CDR1 MDHEN and CDR2 SYDVKM. CDR3 length: 17 amino acids. This CDR3 reads CASSSRASTGIGETQYF. The DNA of the CDR3 is TGTGCCAGCAGTTCCCGGGCAAGCACAGGGATCGGAGAGACCCAGTACTTC.

The V call is TRBV18, the J call TRBJ2-7; D perhaps matches TRBD1 (5 bases). The CDR3 has 13 residues. Trimming removed 0 bases at V and 3 bases at J, with 6 bases between. Germline loops: CDR1 KGHSH, CDR2 LQKENI. The CDR3 sequence is CASSPPGVYEQYF. The CDR3 bases are TGTGCCAGCTCACCACCAGGGGTCTACGAGCAGTACTTC.

This clonotype was seen ten or more times. The chain is built from TRBV4-1 and TRBJ1-2; D is undetermined. The V gene lost 0 bases and the J gene lost 0 bases, with 8 bases spanning the gap. The CDR3 has 15 amino acids. CDR1 is MGHRA and CDR2 is YSYEKL in the germline V gene. DNA for the CDR3: TGCGCCAGCAGCCAAGATAACTCAGCTAACTATGGCTACACCTTC. Residues: CASSQDNSANYGYTF.

This clonotype has at least ten counts. The chain has TRBV28 and TRBJ1-3, with D maybe TRBD1 (6 bases). Germline lookup yields CDR1 MDHEN and CDR2 SYDVKM. Trimming shortened V by 7 bases and J by 1 base, and 8 bases separated the two germline ends. CDR3 size: 13 residues. The CDR3 protein is CASTGASGNTIYF. The CDR3 region has the DNA TGTGCCAGCACAGGGGCATCTGGAAACACCATATATTTT.